This T cell receptor (beta chain) stems from a study of T-cell reconstitution after alpha-beta-depleted transplantation in children. General study results and limits: When one year had passed after transplant, most T-cell counts and diversity came from newly produced T cells. Several patients had high TCRbeta diversity at day 60; it came from surviving recipient T cells and thymic progenitors.

V lost 0 bases and J lost 5, with 11 bases in between. From germline, CDR1 is MNHEY and CDR2 SVGAGI. This CDR3 comprises 15 residues. Preparation of the TCRbeta library used unique molecular identifiers. TCRdb itself ran the PCR reads through MiXCR, one entry per CDR3 protein. The profile covers 700,000 to 950,000 distinct CDR3 sequences, with 16% appearing a single time and roughly 5% taken by the ten largest. Note on this clonotype: Antigen: not known.

The rearrangement uses TRBV6-5 and TRBJ2-4; D may be TRBD1 or TRBD2 (5 bases each). Specimen: PBMCs, mostly from graft donor cells, collected 360 days after TCRalphabeta/CD19-depleted stem cell transplant. The sequence was obtained from a male patient younger than 18 who had a stem cell transplant for acute lymphoblastic leukemia, so the T cells may come from the graft donor. CDR3 sequence: CASSYSAGSQNIQYF. The DNA of the CDR3 is TGTGCCAGCAGTTACTCGGCAGGGAGCCAAAACATTCAGTACTTC.